The T cell receptor beta chain described here comes from a study of Graves' ophthalmopathy and Graves' hyperthyroidism. With 4 bases clipped from V and 1 base from J, the junction kept 8 bases outside the gene matches. Germline V gene data show CDR1 as SGHDT and CDR2 as YYEEEE. This CDR3 contains 15 residues. Amplified material comprised TCR beta CDR3 regions derived from RNA transcripts. Second-round multiplex PCR came after a first-round RT-PCR that employed HTBI primers. TCRdb independently ran MiXCR on the multiplex PCR reads; one entry per CDR3 protein. Of a few hundred thousand distinct CDR3 sequences in the sample, 15% to 20% were seen once.

The sequenced sample was peripheral blood. This TCR came from a woman younger than 30 with Graves' ophthalmopathy. The V gene is TRBV5-6, the J gene TRBJ2-7; 7 nucleotides match TRBD1. The CDR3 sequence: CASSPGTVVSYEQYF. Here the CDR3 DNA reads TGTGCCAGCAGCCCAGGGACAGTCGTGTCCTACGAGCAGTACTTC. Based on the CDR3 plus reference TRBV5-6 and TRBJ2-7, the full variable domain is DAGVTQSPTHLIKTRGQQVTLRCSPKSGHDTVSWYQQALGQGPQFIFQYYEEEERQRGNFPDRFSGHQFPNYSSELNVNALLLGDSALYLCASSPGTVVSYEQYFGPGTRLTVT.